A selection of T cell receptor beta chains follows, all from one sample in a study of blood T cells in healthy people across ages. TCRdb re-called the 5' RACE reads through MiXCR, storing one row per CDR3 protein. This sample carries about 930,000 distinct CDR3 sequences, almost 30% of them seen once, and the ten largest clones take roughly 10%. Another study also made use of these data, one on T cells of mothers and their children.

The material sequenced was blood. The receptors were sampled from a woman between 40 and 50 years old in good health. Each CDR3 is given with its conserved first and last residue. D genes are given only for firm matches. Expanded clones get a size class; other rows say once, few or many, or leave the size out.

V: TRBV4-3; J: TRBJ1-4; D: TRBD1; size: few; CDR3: CASSQYGQGQGNEKLFF; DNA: TGCGCCAGCAGCCAATACGGCCAGGGACAGGGGAATGAAAAACTGTTTTTT
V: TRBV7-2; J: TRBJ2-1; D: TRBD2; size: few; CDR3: CASSASSGGGSYNEQFF; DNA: TGTGCCAGCAGCGCTTCTAGCGGGGGTGGCTCCTACAATGAGCAGTTCTTC
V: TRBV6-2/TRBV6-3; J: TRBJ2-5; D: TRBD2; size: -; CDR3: CATMIYSGTRIETQYF; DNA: TGTGCCACTATGATTTACTCCGGGACTAGGATAGAGACCCAGTACTTC
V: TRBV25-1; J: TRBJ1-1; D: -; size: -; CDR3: CASRMEAFF; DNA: TGTGCCAGCCGGATGGAAGCTTTCTTT
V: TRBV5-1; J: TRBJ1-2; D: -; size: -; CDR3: CASSGGTTRRGYGYTF; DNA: TGCGCCAGCAGCGGAGGAACGACGAGAAGGGGCTATGGCTACACCTTC
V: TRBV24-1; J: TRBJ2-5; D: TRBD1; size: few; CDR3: CATSDPRTGACQETQYF; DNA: TGTGCCACCAGTGACCCAAGGACAGGGGCCTGCCAAGAGACCCAGTACTTC
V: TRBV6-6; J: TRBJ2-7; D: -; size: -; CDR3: CASSRPSTRGNTYEQYF; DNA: TGTGCCAGCAGTCGGCCGAGTACACGGGGGAACACCTACGAGCAGTACTTC
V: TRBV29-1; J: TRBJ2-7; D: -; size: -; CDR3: CSVEAGGGEQYF; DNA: TGCAGCGTGGAGGCAGGAGGAGGCGAGCAGTACTTC
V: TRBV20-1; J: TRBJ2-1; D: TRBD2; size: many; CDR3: CSAVRRGSSYNEQFF; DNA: TGCAGTGCAGTAAGGCGGGGGAGCTCCTACAATGAGCAGTTCTTC
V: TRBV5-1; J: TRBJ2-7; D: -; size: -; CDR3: CASSWADDSYEQYF; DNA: TGCGCCAGCAGCTGGGCGGACGACTCCTACGAGCAGTACTTC
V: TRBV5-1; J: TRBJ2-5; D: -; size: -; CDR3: CASSLEGVLETQYF; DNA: TGCGCCAGCAGCTTGGAAGGCGTTTTAGAGACCCAGTACTTC
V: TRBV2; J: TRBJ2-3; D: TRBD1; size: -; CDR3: CASRPIGTGGGTQYF; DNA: TGTGCCAGCAGACCCATCGGGACAGGGGGCGGTACGCAGTATTTT
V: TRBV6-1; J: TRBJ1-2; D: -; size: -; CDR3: CASGWDGYTF; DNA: TGTGCCAGCGGCTGGGATGGCTACACCTTC
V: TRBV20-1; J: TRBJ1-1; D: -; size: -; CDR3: CSAEGLINTEAFF; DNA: TGCAGTGCTGAGGGACTGATTAACACTGAAGCTTTCTTT
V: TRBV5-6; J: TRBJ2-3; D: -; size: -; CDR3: CASNLGEGRWGSDTQYF; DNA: TGTGCCAGCAACTTGGGAGAAGGCCGGTGGGGTTCAGATACGCAGTATTTT
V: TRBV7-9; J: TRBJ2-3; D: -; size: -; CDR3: CASSSPTSTDTQYF; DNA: TGTGCCAGCAGCTCGCCGACTAGCACAGATACGCAGTATTTT
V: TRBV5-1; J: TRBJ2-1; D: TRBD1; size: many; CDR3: CASSRGGGTAGTGGNEQFF; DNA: TGCGCCAGCAGCAGGGGCGGGGGAACTGCCGGGACAGGGGGCAATGAGCAGTTCTTC
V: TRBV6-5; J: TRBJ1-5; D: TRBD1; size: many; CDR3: CASSYSALGQGQPQHF; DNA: TGTGCCAGCAGTTACTCCGCGTTGGGACAGGGCCAGCCCCAGCATTTT
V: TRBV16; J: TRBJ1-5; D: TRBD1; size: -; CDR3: CASSERDSSSNQPQHF; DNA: TGTGCCAGCAGCGAAAGGGACAGCAGTAGCAATCAGCCCCAGCATTTT
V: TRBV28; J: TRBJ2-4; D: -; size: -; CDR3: CASSHRDGRAKNIQYF; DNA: TGTGCCAGCAGTCACAGGGATGGGCGGGCCAAAAACATTCAGTACTTC
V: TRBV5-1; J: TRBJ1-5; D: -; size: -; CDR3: CASSLVPGGAGNQPQHF; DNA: TGCGCCAGCAGCTTGGTCCCCGGGGGCGCCGGCAATCAGCCCCAGCATTTT
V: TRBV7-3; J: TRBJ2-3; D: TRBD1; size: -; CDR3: CASSSRTGDGTDTQYF; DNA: TGTGCCAGCAGCTCCAGGACAGGGGATGGCACAGATACGCAGTATTTT
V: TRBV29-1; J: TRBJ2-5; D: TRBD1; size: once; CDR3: CSVRTGRSRETQYF; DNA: TGCAGCGTTCGGACAGGGCGAAGTCGGGAGACCCAGTACTTC
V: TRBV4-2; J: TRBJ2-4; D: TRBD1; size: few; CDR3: CASSQTGGAVKNIQYF; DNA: TGTGCCAGCAGCCAGACAGGGGGCGCTGTCAAAAACATTCAGTACTTC
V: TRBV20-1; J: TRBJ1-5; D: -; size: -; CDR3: CSAADTLRNQPQHF; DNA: TGCAGTGCCGCTGACACCCTTAGGAATCAGCCCCAGCATTTT
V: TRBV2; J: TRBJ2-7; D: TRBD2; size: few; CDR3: CASSTLAGGYEQYF; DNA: TGTGCCAGCAGCACCCTAGCGGGGGGCTACGAGCAGTACTTC
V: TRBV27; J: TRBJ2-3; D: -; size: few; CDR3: CASSPLLGTDTQYF; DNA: TGTGCCAGCAGTCCCCTCCTTGGCACAGATACGCAGTATTTT
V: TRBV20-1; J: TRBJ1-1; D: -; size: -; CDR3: CSARGVGHPGMDTEAFF; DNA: TGCAGTGCTAGAGGGGTCGGACACCCAGGAATGGACACTGAAGCTTTCTTT
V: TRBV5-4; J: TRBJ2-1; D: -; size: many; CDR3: CASSPWGQGPSSYNEQFF; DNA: TGTGCCAGCAGTCCGTGGGGTCAGGGGCCCAGCTCCTACAATGAGCAGTTCTTC
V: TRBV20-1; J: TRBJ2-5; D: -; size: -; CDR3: CSASRPLGEEPQYF; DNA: TGCAGTGCTAGCCGACCATTGGGGGAAGAGCCCCAGTACTTC
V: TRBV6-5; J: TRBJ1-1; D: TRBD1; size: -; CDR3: CASSYSGQGWAGLEAFF; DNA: TGTGCCAGCAGTTACTCGGGACAGGGGTGGGCCGGCCTTGAAGCTTTCTTT
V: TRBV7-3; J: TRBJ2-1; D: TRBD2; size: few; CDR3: CASSPHQRGPYNEQFF; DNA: TGTGCCAGCAGCCCCCACCAGCGGGGGCCTTACAATGAGCAGTTCTTC
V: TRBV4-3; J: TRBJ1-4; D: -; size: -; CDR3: CASSQNQGTNEKLFF; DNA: TGCGCCAGCAGCCAAAACCAGGGGACTAATGAAAAACTGTTTTTT
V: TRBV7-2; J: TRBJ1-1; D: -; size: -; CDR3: CASSLGRASHTEAFF; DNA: TGTGCCAGCAGCTTAGGCCGAGCCAGCCACACTGAAGCTTTCTTT
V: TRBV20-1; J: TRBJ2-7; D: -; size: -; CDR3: CSVVRGGPGSYEQYF; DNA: TGCAGTGTTGTTAGGGGTGGCCCAGGGTCCTACGAGCAGTACTTC
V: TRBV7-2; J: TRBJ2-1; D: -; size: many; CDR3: CASSPGRRNNEQFF; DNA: TGTGCCAGCAGCCCTGGGCGGCGAAACAATGAGCAGTTCTTC
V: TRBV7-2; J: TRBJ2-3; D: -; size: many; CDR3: CASSLYTDTQYF; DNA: TGTGCCAGCAGCTTATACACAGATACGCAGTATTTT
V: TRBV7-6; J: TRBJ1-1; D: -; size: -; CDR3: CASSFGTAEGDTEAFF; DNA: TGTGCCAGCAGCTTCGGTACGGCCGAGGGCGACACTGAAGCTTTCTTT
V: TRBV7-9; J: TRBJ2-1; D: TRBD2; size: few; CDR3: CASSVPPGRSGNEQFF; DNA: TGTGCCAGCAGCGTACCTCCGGGACGTAGCGGGAATGAGCAGTTCTTC
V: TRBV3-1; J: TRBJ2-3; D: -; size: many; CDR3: CASSQDGHVTDTQYF; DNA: TGTGCCAGCAGCCAAGACGGACACGTCACAGATACGCAGTATTTT
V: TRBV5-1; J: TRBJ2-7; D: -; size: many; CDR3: CASSLAPADLYEQYF; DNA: TGCGCCAGCAGCTTGGCCCCAGCGGATCTCTACGAGCAGTACTTC
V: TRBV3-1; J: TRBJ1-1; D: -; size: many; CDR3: CASSRGSEAFF; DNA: TGTGCCAGCAGTAGGGGCAGTGAAGCTTTCTTT
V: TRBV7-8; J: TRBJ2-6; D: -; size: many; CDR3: CAGGTHSGANVLTF; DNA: TGTGCCGGAGGGACGCACTCCGGGGCCAACGTCCTGACTTTC
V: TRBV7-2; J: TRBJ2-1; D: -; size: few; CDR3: CASSFVTGPGEQFF; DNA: TGTGCCAGCAGCTTCGTCACAGGACCGGGGGAGCAGTTCTTC
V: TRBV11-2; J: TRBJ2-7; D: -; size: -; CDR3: CASSLGLLLGEQYF; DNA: TGTGCCAGCAGCTTAGGTCTCCTTCTGGGCGAGCAGTACTTC
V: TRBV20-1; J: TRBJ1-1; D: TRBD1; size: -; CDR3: CSVTTGRITEAFF; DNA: TGCAGTGTTACGACAGGGAGAATCACTGAAGCTTTCTTT
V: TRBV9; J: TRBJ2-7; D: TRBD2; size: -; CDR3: CASSVASGRDEQYF; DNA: TGTGCCAGCAGCGTAGCTAGCGGGAGAGACGAGCAGTACTTC
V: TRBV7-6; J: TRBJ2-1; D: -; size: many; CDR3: CASSLEAPRSSYNEQFF; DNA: TGTGCCAGCAGCTTAGAGGCCCCTCGCAGCTCCTACAATGAGCAGTTCTTC
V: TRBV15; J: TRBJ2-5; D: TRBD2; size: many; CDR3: CATSRRGEETQYF; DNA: TGTGCCACCAGCAGGCGGGGGGAAGAGACCCAGTACTTC
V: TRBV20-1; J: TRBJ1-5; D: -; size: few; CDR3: CSARVGPDVSQHF; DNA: TGCAGTGCTAGAGTGGGTCCCGACGTGTCCCAGCATTTT
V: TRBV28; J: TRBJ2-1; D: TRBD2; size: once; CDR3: CASTENGGTSGVGQFF; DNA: TGTGCCAGCACCGAAAACGGAGGGACTAGCGGGGTGGGCCAGTTCTTC
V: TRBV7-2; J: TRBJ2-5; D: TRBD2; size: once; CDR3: CASRRSGTRLGETQYF; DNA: TGTGCCAGCAGACGAAGCGGGACTAGACTCGGGGAGACCCAGTACTTC
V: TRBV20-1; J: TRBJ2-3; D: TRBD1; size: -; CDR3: CSAAGTGGWRADTKYF; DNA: TGCAGTGCTGCTGGGACAGGGGGGTGGCGCGCAGATACGAAGTATTTT
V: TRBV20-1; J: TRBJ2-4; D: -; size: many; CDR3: CSASSPGGGKNIQYF; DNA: TGCAGTGCTAGTAGCCCAGGGGGAGGCAAAAACATTCAGTACTTC
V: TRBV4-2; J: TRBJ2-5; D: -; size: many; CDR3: CASSQVGGGEETQYF; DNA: TGTGCCAGCAGCCAAGTCGGTGGGGGAGAAGAGACCCAGTACTTC
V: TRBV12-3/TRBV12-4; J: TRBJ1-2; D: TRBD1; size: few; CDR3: CASGPFYRTGAGYTF; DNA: TGTGCCAGCGGCCCCTTTTATCGGACAGGGGCTGGCTACACCTTC